This TCR beta chain is drawn from a study of chemoradiotherapy in HPV16-positive cancers. About the research overall: Candidate HPV-specific T-cell clones and common TCR motifs came from functional assays in two HPV16-positive patients.

Repertoires were sampled repeatedly during chemoradiotherapy. Study-level points and caveats: Non-HPV-specific T cells did not expand in tumors during treatment, whereas candidate HPV-specific clones and E7-related motifs did. For HPV16-positive patients, expanding HPV-responsive T cells associated with longer recurrence-free survival.

Some clones are missing from TCRdb's copy, which holds only in-frame ones; the method was immunoSEQ multiplex PCR. The table records about 14,000 clones, around 74% of them present only once. Germline V gene data show CDR1 as SNHLY and CDR2 as FYNNEI. The CDR3 is made up of 12 amino acids. The J segment lost 4 bases and the V segment lost 6 bases, leaving 1 base of the junction unmatched. With regard to this clone: Its antigen is as yet unknown.

This specimen was acquired from a patient who underwent chemoradiotherapy. The receptor's source is a human donor with HPV-associated anogenital cancer. V and J are TRBV2 and TRBJ2-5; 8 nucleotides align to TRBD1. CDR3 loop: CASRDRAETQYF. The CDR3 DNA is TGTGCCAGCAGGGACAGGGCAGAGACCCAGTACTTC.